This TCR beta chain derives from a study of vaccination effects on CD4 cells after COVID-19. In regard to this clone: The antigen is unknown.

The length of the CDR3 is 13 residues. V dropped 8 bases and J dropped 6 bases, with 14 bases sitting between them. CDR1 and CDR2 (germline): MNHEY, SVGAGI. Antigen-specific CD4+ T cells expanded by the ViraFEST assay with viral peptide pools were then sequenced. Subsequent to ten to eleven days of culture, CD4+ T cells were isolated. The vaccine recipients had no prior SARS-CoV-2 infection, with negative nucleocapsid antibodies. Both day 3 and day 7 saw half the medium replaced with IL-2 medium. Clones were sequenced by immunoSEQ multiplex PCR, and TCRdb holds only the in-frame ones, with some missing. This sample has approximately 44,000 clones, with roughly 70% found just once.

The sequences come from CD4+ T cells from PBMCs cultured with HCoV-OC43 spike peptides, collected before COVID-19 vaccination. Documented subset: HCoV-OC43 spike overlapping peptide pool stimulation. The rearrangement links TRBV6-5 to TRBJ2-1; the D call may be TRBD1 or TRBD2 (5 bases each). This receptor was taken from a human donor who received a COVID-19 vaccine. The CDR3 sequence: CASRGTIVNEQFF. The CDR3 DNA reads as TGTGCCAGCCGAGGGACCATCGTCAATGAGCAGTTCTTC.